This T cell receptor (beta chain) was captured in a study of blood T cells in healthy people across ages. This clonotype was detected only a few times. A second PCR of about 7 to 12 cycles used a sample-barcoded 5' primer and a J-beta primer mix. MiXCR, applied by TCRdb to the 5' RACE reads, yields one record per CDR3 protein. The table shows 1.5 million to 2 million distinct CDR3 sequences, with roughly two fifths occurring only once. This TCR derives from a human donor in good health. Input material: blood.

The CDR3 region is CASSQDGTGIPQAFF. The DNA of the CDR3 is TGCGCCAGCAGCCAAGATGGGACAGGGATCCCTCAAGCTTTCTTT. V is TRBV4-3 and J is TRBJ1-1, with TRBD1 matching 9 bases. The V gene's germline CDR1 is LGHNA and CDR2 YSLEER. Trimming removed 0 bases from V and 9 bases from J; junction bases left unmatched: 8. CDR3 length equals 15 residues.